The TCR beta chain described here comes from a study of T-cell memory formation after mild COVID-19. Study-level information: TCR clusters were mostly confined to one donor each.

The germline CDR1 and CDR2 sequences are SGHNT and YYREEE (reference sequence). V was pared by 2 bases and J by 8 bases, with 19 bases between. CDR3 length: 15 amino acids. TCRdb re-analysed the 5' RACE reads in MiXCR, keeping a single row per CDR3 protein. In the table there are around 430,000 distinct CDR3 sequences, 16% of which are singletons. The V call is TRBV5-4, the J call TRBJ1-2; perhaps TRBD1 as D (6 bases). The receptor was isolated from a man aged 18 to 29 who had mild COVID-19 (a few samples of this study predate the infection). Cell type and time point are not known. The specimen sequenced was PBMCs or a T cell subset sorted from them (not recorded which). The CDR3 loop is CASSLDRRGTKGYTF. CDR3 coding DNA: TGTGCCAGCAGCTTAGACAGGAGGGGAACCAAGGGCTACACCTTC.